What follows is one T cell receptor beta chain and its context. Antigen: not known. Sequencing was performed with immunoSEQ multiplex PCR; in TCRdb, only in-frame clones are kept and a portion is missing. The sample contains tens of thousands of clones, approximately 90% of which appear only once. The data stem from a study of Tregs in tolerant kidney transplant recipients. Broader study findings: Few patients were studied, so findings need validation in larger groups. The most relevant donor-specific Treg TCRbeta repertoire apparently came from expansion with activated donor B cells.

CDR1 and CDR2 from the germline V gene are SNHLY and FYNNEI. Germline trimming cut 8 bases from V and 0 bases from J; bases unmatched to any gene: 22. CDR3 length equals 20 residues. Unstimulated regulatory T cells (CD4+CD25+CD127-), CD4+CD25- non-regulatory cells, CD4 and CD8 cells were FACS-sorted from thawed PBMCs. The sample was CD8+ T cells from blood. The source of this sequence is a human donor in good health. V gene TRBV2 combines with J gene TRBJ2-7, with 10 bases aligning to TRBD1. The CDR3, as DNA: TGTGCCAGCCTCCTGTTAACCCGGGACAGGGGCGACTCAATCTCCTACGAGCAGTACTTC. This encodes CASLLLTRDRGDSISYEQYF.